Below are 22 T cell receptor beta chains sequenced from a single sample in a study of ipilimumab plus nivolumab after autologous stem cell transplantation (dated by TCRdb to the early 2020s). Libraries were constructed by the immunoSEQ multiplex PCR assay. Here the immuneACCESS table is served through TCRdb, limited to in-frame sequences with V and J called. Missing clones are a known gap in these copies; in checked studies unresolved V genes cover under half, and the rest lacks a known reason. A total of tens of thousands of clones appear in this sample, about 83% of them only once. The top ten clones comprise 2% to 2.5% of the sample. Specimen: PBMCs, collected in a trial of ipilimumab plus nivolumab as post-transplant consolidation. Receptor source: a male donor with diffuse large B-cell lymphoma.

The gene calls are TRBV2 and TRBJ1-6, with a possible D match to TRBD1 (5 bases). In germline, CDR1 is SNHLY, CDR2 FYNNEI. Trimming pared 6 bases from V and 9 bases from J, leaving 12 bases between. The CDR3 totals 13 residues. The CDR3 DNA is TGTGCCAGCAGCGGGACGGCTACTTCACCCCTCCACTTT. Translation: CASSGTATSPLHF.

This chain connects TRBV7-9 to TRBJ1-4; D might be TRBD1 (5 bases). Trimming shortened V by 1 base and J by 7 bases, and 19 bases separated the two germline ends. The germline V gene has CDR1 SEHNR and CDR2 FQNEAQ (reference sequence). The CDR3 has 17 amino acids. CDR3 nucleotide sequence: TGTGCCAGCAGCTTAGGGTCTGGGGGGACGAACGGTGAAAAACTGTTTTTT. Its translation is CASSLGSGGTNGEKLFF.

CDR3 nucleotides: TGCGCCAGCAGCTCCACCTGGGACAGGGGGGATGGCTACACCTTC. Its translation: CASSSTWDRGDGYTF. The gene calls are TRBV5-1 and TRBJ1-2, with 11 bases identical to TRBD1. The J segment lost 6 bases and the V segment lost 3 bases, leaving 7 bases of the junction unmatched. The CDR3 is 15 amino acids. The germline V gene has CDR1 SGHRS and CDR2 YFSETQ.

CDR3 nucleotides: TGTGCCAGCAGCCAAGAGGGGGCGATTCACGGGCAGTATTTT. It translates to CASSQEGAIHGQYF. The gene calls are TRBV7-6 and TRBJ2-3, with 7 bases identical to TRBD1. Looked up from germline, CDR1 is SGHVS and CDR2 is FNYEAQ. J lost 11 bases, V lost 5 bases, and 13 bases had no gene match. CDR3 size: 14 residues.

This chain links TRBV30 with TRBJ2-2, with a possible D match to TRBD2 (6 bases). This CDR3 contains 15 residues. The germline gives CDR1 GTSNPN, CDR2 SVGIG (reference sequence). This chain's CDR3 is CARGGGDWNTGELFF. CDR3 DNA sequence: TGTGCGAGGGGTGGCGGGGACTGGAACACCGGGGAGCTGTTTTTT.

The V and J genes are TRBV5-8 and TRBJ2-7; TRBD1 aligns across 7 bases. CDR3 length: 13 residues. V dropped 2 bases and J dropped 9; count of bases not matched to a gene: 8. Germline V CDR1 and CDR2: SGHTS, YDEGEE. The CDR3: CASSFEQGLGQYF. The CDR3 DNA is TGTGCCAGCAGCTTCGAACAGGGGCTAGGGCAGTACTTC.

The genes are TRBV5-1 and TRBJ1-1; a weak D match, TRBD1 (5 bases). CDR1 is SGHRS and CDR2 is YFSETQ in the germline V gene. V lost 5 bases to trimming and J lost 5 bases, with 13 bases between them. The CDR3 totals 13 residues. The CDR3 nucleotides are TGCGCCAGCAGTCTCCTAGGGGATACTGAAGCTTTCTTT. As protein: CASSLLGDTEAFF. Full variable domain (outside the CDR3, taken from reference TRBV5-1 and TRBJ1-1): KAGVTQTPRYLIKTRGQQVTLSCSPISGHRSVSWYQQTPGQGLQFLFEYFSETQRNKGNFPGRFSGRQFSNSRSEMNVSTLELGDSALYLCASSLLGDTEAFFGQGTRLTVV.

This chain joins TRBV6-1 and TRBJ2-2; D is undetermined. Trimming took 1 base from V and 6 from J, leaving 3 bases between them. This CDR3 is built from 12 residues. Germline CDR1 MNHNS, CDR2 SASEGT. CDR3 sequence (DNA): TGTGCCAGCAGTGAAGGGTCCGGGGAGCTGTTTTTT. Amino acids: CASSEGSGELFF.

This chain connects TRBV5-1 to TRBJ2-2, with D hard to call. The ends were cut back, 0 bases at V and 5 bases at J, with 11 bases in the middle. This CDR3 is built from 15 residues. CDR1 SGHRS and CDR2 YFSETQ come from the germline V gene. In DNA, the CDR3 is TGCGCCAGCAGCTTGGCCGTGTCGGAAACCGGGGAGCTGTTTTTT. Translated: CASSLAVSETGELFF. The variable domain in full, completed from reference TRBV5-1 and TRBJ2-2, reads KAGVTQTPRYLIKTRGQQVTLSCSPISGHRSVSWYQQTPGQGLQFLFEYFSETQRNKGNFPGRFSGRQFSNSRSEMNVSTLELGDSALYLCASSLAVSETGELFFGEGSRLTVL.

The chain couples TRBV2 to TRBJ2-1, with D hard to call. The CDR3 has 13 amino acids. V lost 3 bases to trimming and J lost 2 bases, with 5 bases between them. The germline gives CDR1 SNHLY, CDR2 FYNNEI. The CDR3 sequence is CASSDVAYNEQFF. In nucleotides, the CDR3 is TGTGCCAGCAGTGACGTAGCCTACAATGAGCAGTTCTTC.

DNA for the CDR3: TGTGCCAGCAGGGGAGAAGAGACCCAGTACTTC. Its translation: CASRGEETQYF. This chain uses TRBV7-9 with TRBJ2-5; possibly TRBD2 for D (5 bases). V was cut by 6 bases and J by 3 bases, with 5 bases left in between. This CDR3 has 11 amino acids. In germline, CDR1 is SEHNR, CDR2 FQNEAQ (reference sequence).

This chain joins TRBV6-1 and TRBJ1-2; 7 nucleotides align to TRBD1. With 7 bases clipped from V and 5 bases from J, the junction kept 10 bases outside the gene matches. The CDR3 is 14 residues long. Germline V lookup: CDR1 MNHNS, CDR2 SASEGT. CDR3 sequence reads: CASMNQGQKYGYTF. In DNA, the CDR3 is TGTGCCAGCATGAACCAGGGACAGAAGTATGGCTACACCTTC.

The chain couples TRBV9 to TRBJ1-4; 9 nucleotides match TRBD1. This CDR3 has 14 residues. V shed 4 bases and J 4 bases; nucleotides not matched to a gene: 2. Germline V lookup: CDR1 SGDLS, CDR2 YYNGEE. CDR3 protein: CASSLTGGNEKLFF. CDR3 in DNA: TGTGCCAGCAGCCTGACAGGGGGTAATGAAAAACTGTTTTTT. The whole variable domain, remainder taken from reference TRBV9 and TRBJ1-4, is DSGVTQTPKHLITATGQRVTLRCSPRSGDLSVYWYQQSLDQGLQFLIQYYNGEERAKGNILERFSAQQFPDLHSELNLSSLELGDSALYFCASSLTGGNEKLFFGSGTQLSVL.

The chain links TRBV10-2 to TRBJ2-1, with 13 positions matching TRBD2. CDR3 length equals 15 residues. Germline V gene data show CDR1 as WSHSY and CDR2 as SAAADI. V lost 6 bases to trimming and J lost 7 bases; unmatched junction nucleotides: 6. The DNA for the CDR3 is TGCGCCAGCAGCTTCGGACTAGCGGGGGTGAATGAGCAGTTCTTC. It specifies CASSFGLAGVNEQFF.

This clone has more than one count but fewer than ten. This chain links TRBV4-3 with TRBJ1-3; unclear D gene. V was pared by 4 bases and J by 0 bases, with 16 bases between. Germline V gene data show CDR1 as LGHNA and CDR2 as YSLEER. This CDR3 contains 17 residues. Here the CDR3 reads CASSPHPAASSGNTIYF. In DNA form, the CDR3 reads TGCGCCAGCAGCCCCCACCCGGCAGCGAGCTCTGGAAACACCATATATTTT.

J is TRBJ2-3 and V is TRBV7-8; 7 nucleotides agree with TRBD2. The germline V gene encodes CDR1 SGHVS and CDR2 FQNEAQ. This CDR3 comprises 15 residues. The V segment lost 0 bases and the J segment 7 bases; nucleotides outside the gene matches: 7. This chain's CDR3 is CASSLARSGGNTQYF. DNA for the CDR3: TGTGCCAGCAGCTTAGCGCGGTCGGGAGGAAATACGCAGTATTTT.

The V call is TRBV6-6, the J call TRBJ2-7, with 9 bases lining up with TRBD2. V shed 8 bases and J 1 base; nucleotides not matched to a gene: 9. Germline lookup yields CDR1 MNHNY and CDR2 SVGAGI (reference sequence). There are 15 residues in the CDR3. The CDR3 spells CASGLAGTKSYEQYF. The DNA of the CDR3 is TGTGCCAGCGGTCTAGCGGGGACTAAATCCTACGAGCAGTACTTC.

V usage is TRBV7-8 and J usage is TRBJ1-5; possibly TRBD1 for D (5 bases). The CDR3 sequence is 15 residues long. The germline gives CDR1 SGHVS, CDR2 FQNEAQ. V was trimmed by 5 bases and J by 4 bases, leaving 15 bases between them. The CDR3, as DNA: TGTGCCAGCAGCACTAGGGGCCTCAGGAATCAGCCCCAGCATTTT. Translating it yields CASSTRGLRNQPQHF.

The genes are TRBV7-2 and TRBJ2-3; D uncertain. V lost 4 bases, J lost 4 bases, and 12 bases lay in between. The CDR3 extends over 14 amino acids. Germline V gene data show CDR1 as SGHTA and CDR2 as FQGNSA. The CDR3 bases are TGTGCCAGCAGCTCTCTGATGGTGGCAGATACGCAGTATTTT. It codes for CASSSLMVADTQYF.

The rearrangement uses TRBV29-1 and TRBJ1-1, with D hard to call. The CDR3 extends over 13 amino acids. Trimming stripped 7 bases from V and 0 bases from J, with 12 bases between. In germline, CDR1 is SQVTM, CDR2 ANQGSEA. The CDR3 loop is CSAEGGLNTEAFF. In nucleotides, the CDR3 is TGCAGCGCCGAGGGCGGATTGAACACTGAAGCTTTCTTT.

The chain couples TRBV10-3 to TRBJ1-1, with D tentatively TRBD1 (6 bases). Germline CDR1 and CDR2: ENHRY and SYGVKD. The CDR3 extends over 13 amino acids. V was pared by 11 bases and J by 4 bases, with 17 bases between. CDR3 sequence reads: CAVGNREGTEAFF. The CDR3 nucleotides are TGTGCCGTAGGAAACAGGGAAGGCACTGAAGCTTTCTTT.

This chain connects TRBV27 to TRBJ2-5, with D hard to call. The DNA end favors TRBJ2-7, so the J call may be wrong. This CDR3 is built from 15 residues. CDR1 is MNHEY and CDR2 is SMNVEV in the germline V gene (reference sequence). In DNA form, the CDR3 reads TGTGCCAGCAGTTTACGGGCAGTGAGCTCCTACGAGCAGTACTTC. Amino acid sequence: CASSLRAVSSYEQYF.